The clone carrying this T cell receptor (beta chain) was observed once. The antigen is not known. The source of the sample is a study of multiple sclerosis patients with progressive multifocal leukoencephalopathy. Study results and caveats: Most PML patients had lower entropy, suggesting less diverse TRB repertoires.

Time point meaning: more than 5 months of natalizumab therapy. Samples T1 and T2 were drawn at 6 and 12 months of therapy, respectively. Libraries were prepared by immunoSEQ multiplex PCR; TCRdb keeps only in-frame clonotypes and omits some of them. The sample has tens of thousands of clones, about nine tenths seen once. This specimen consisted of PBMCs, obtained from a patient treated with natalizumab. The receptor was isolated from a human donor with multiple sclerosis.

The CDR3: CASSQDTLVYNEQFF. For the CDR3, the DNA is TGCGCCAGCAGCCAAGATACACTAGTCTACAATGAGCAGTTCTTC. The chain is built from TRBV4-3 and TRBJ2-1; D is possibly TRBD2 (5 bases). CDR1 is LGHNA and CDR2 is YSLEER in the germline V gene. This CDR3 region has 15 residues. The V and J ends lost 0 bases and 3 bases respectively, with 9 bases between them.